The 19 T cell receptor beta chains below all came from one sample that was sequenced in a study of T cell responses to AZD1222 COVID-19 vaccine (dated by TCRdb to about 2021). Library preparation employed the immunoSEQ multiplex PCR assay. TCRdb obtained this table from immuneACCESS and retained in-frame rearrangements with V and J assigned. These tables miss some clones; where compared with another copy, unresolved V genes account for less than half of the shortfall, and the remainder is unexplained. The sample records some 120,000 clones, approximately 85% of which are singletons. The ten largest clones add up to 3.5% to 4.5% of the sample. Explained via the paper, the time point label denotes: about 28 days (+/-7) after the second vaccine dose. The specimen was peripheral blood, collected 28 days after the second AZD1222 dose. The source of these receptors is an adult who received the AZD1222 COVID-19 vaccine.

This chain links TRBV5-1 with TRBJ2-2; tentatively, D is TRBD1 (5 bases). Trimming cost V 2 bases and J 4 bases, with 9 bases left between them. Per the germline V gene, CDR1 is SGHRS and CDR2 is YFSETQ. The CDR3 extends over 14 amino acids. The CDR3 spells CASSFQGLTGELFF. The CDR3 DNA reads as TGCGCCAGCAGCTTTCAGGGCCTCACCGGGGAGCTGTTTTTT.

The chain links TRBV5-4 to TRBJ2-3; 14 bases align to TRBD2. Germline values: CDR1 SGHNT, CDR2 YYREEE (reference sequence). V lost 4 bases, J lost 0 bases, and 4 bases stayed unmatched. This CDR3 has 17 amino acids. CDR3 region: CASSRTSGGLSTDTQYF. The CDR3 coding sequence is TGTGCCAGCAGCAGGACTAGCGGGGGGTTGAGCACAGATACGCAGTATTTT.

The chain joins TRBV7-9 to TRBJ1-2, with D perhaps matching TRBD1 (5 bases). Per the germline V gene, CDR1 is SEHNR and CDR2 is FQNEAQ (reference sequence). Trimming removed 3 bases from V and 0 bases from J, with 11 bases in between. The CDR3 totals 15 residues. The CDR3: CASSFSRQSNYGYTF. The CDR3 DNA reads TGTGCCAGCAGCTTTTCCCGACAGTCTAACTATGGCTACACCTTC. Drawing the rest from reference TRBV7-9 and TRBJ1-2, the complete variable domain is DTGVSQNPRHKITKRGQNVTFRCDPISEHNRLYWYRQTLGQGPEFLTYFQNEAQLEKSRLLSDRFSAERPKGSFSTLEIQRTEQGDSAMYLCASSFSRQSNYGYTFGSGTRLTVV.

This sequence joins TRBV7-9 and TRBJ2-7; D tentatively fits TRBD1 or TRBD2 (5 bases each). The CDR3 totals 13 residues. The ends were cut back, 3 bases at V and 3 bases at J, with 9 bases in the middle. Per the germline V gene, CDR1 is SEHNR and CDR2 is FQNEAQ (reference sequence). The CDR3 DNA is TGTGCCAGCAGCTTGGGGGTTGGCTACGAGCAGTACTTC. Its protein product is CASSLGVGYEQYF.

The chain links TRBV18 to TRBJ1-1, with a possible D match to TRBD1 (6 bases). The length of the CDR3 is 15 residues. In germline, CDR1 is KGHSH, CDR2 LQKENI. Deletions cut 3 bases from V and 1 base from J, with 12 bases between. CDR3: CASSPQQGKNTEAFF. In nucleotides, the CDR3 is TGTGCCAGCTCACCCCAGCAGGGGAAGAACACTGAAGCTTTCTTT.

The chain links TRBV19 to TRBJ2-1; 13 nucleotides agree with TRBD2. Trimming at V came to 5 bases and at J to 6 bases, leaving 10 bases not matched to a gene. This CDR3 region has 17 residues. The germline V gene encodes CDR1 LNHDA and CDR2 SQIVND (reference sequence). The DNA of the CDR3 is TGTGCCAGTAGTCCCTGGACTAGCGGGGGCTTGGGCAATGAGCAGTTCTTC. Translation gives CASSPWTSGGLGNEQFF. Complete variable domain (other parts from reference TRBV19 and TRBJ2-1): DGGITQSPKYLFRKEGQNVTLSCEQNLNHDAMYWYRQDPGQGLRLIYYSQIVNDFQKGDIAEGYSVSREKKESFPLTVTSAQKNPTAFYLCASSPWTSGGLGNEQFFGPGTRLTVL.

CDR3 sequence: CASSLERGSGGSYGYTF. CDR3 sequence (DNA): TGTGCCAGCAGCTTAGAAAGAGGGTCTGGGGGGAGCTATGGCTACACCTTC. This chain connects TRBV7-2 to TRBJ1-2; perhaps TRBD1 as D (5 bases). The germline gives CDR1 SGHTA, CDR2 FQGNSA. Trimming removed 1 base at V and 4 bases at J, with 19 bases between. This CDR3 is 17 amino acids long.

V is TRBV11-3 and J is TRBJ2-3; possible D gene TRBD1, 6 bases. Trimming stripped 5 bases from V and 2 bases from J, with 11 bases between. CDR1 is SGHNT and CDR2 is YENEEA in the germline V gene. This CDR3 contains 14 residues. This CDR3 reads CASSIGGLTDTQYF. The CDR3 DNA reads as TGTGCCAGCAGCATTGGGGGCCTCACAGATACGCAGTATTTT.

This clone was found once. This chain connects TRBV13 to TRBJ1-3, with 8 bases identical to TRBD1. V shed 4 bases, J shed 0 bases, and the junction held 5 bases outside the gene matches. This CDR3 contains 16 residues. The V gene's germline CDR1 is PRHDT and CDR2 FYEKMQ (reference sequence). The CDR3 DNA sequence: TGTGCCAGCAGCTCGCGGGACAGGACCTCTGGAAACACCATATATTTT. Its protein product is CASSSRDRTSGNTIYF.

The chain carries TRBV5-1 and TRBJ2-5; the match to TRBD1 covers 7 bases. V shed 7 bases, J shed 2 bases, and the junction held 11 bases outside the gene matches. The CDR3 is made up of 15 amino acids. CDR1 is SGHRS, CDR2 YFSETQ, per germline. The CDR3 loop is CASRPGTVLQETQYF. The CDR3 coding sequence is TGCGCCAGCCGACCCGGGACAGTACTACAAGAGACCCAGTACTTC.

The chain combines TRBV4-2 with TRBJ1-4; 7 bases map to TRBD1. V lost 0 bases to trimming and J lost 8 bases; unmatched junction nucleotides: 9. This CDR3 contains 16 residues. CDR1 and CDR2 from the germline V gene are LGHNA and YNFKEQ. CDR3 coding DNA: TGTGCCAGCAGCCAAGAGGGAGGGGGCGCGAGGGAAAAACTGTTTTTT. Amino acids: CASSQEGGGAREKLFF.

The chain recombines TRBV30 with TRBJ1-2; the match to TRBD1 covers 7 bases. The CDR3 runs to 14 residues. Germline V gene sequence: CDR1 GTSNPN, CDR2 SVGIG (reference sequence). Trimming took 0 bases from V and 3 from J; bases not matched to a gene: 4. Here the CDR3 DNA reads TGTGCCTGGAGTGTCCCCGGGACAGACTATGGCTACACCTTC. It codes for CAWSVPGTDYGYTF.

The rearrangement links TRBV12-3 or TRBV12-4 to TRBJ2-3; D remains ambiguous. The CDR3 has 12 amino acids. V was trimmed by 1 base and J by 5 bases, leaving 4 bases between them. The DNA of the CDR3 is TGTGCCAGCAGTTTAGGCCTAGATACGCAGTATTTT. Its protein product is CASSLGLDTQYF.

The chain is built from TRBV27 and TRBJ1-1, with TRBD1 matching over 7 bases. The length of the CDR3 is 14 residues. Trimming cost V 4 bases and J 3 bases; bases outside gene matches: 5. Germline values: CDR1 MNHEY, CDR2 SMNVEV (reference sequence). As DNA, the CDR3 is TGTGCCAGCAGTTCTTCCAGGGGGGACACTGAAGCTTTCTTT. Amino acid sequence: CASSSSRGDTEAFF.

This clone was observed a few times. The V and J genes are TRBV5-6 and TRBJ2-7; the match to TRBD2 covers 9 bases. Germline-derived CDR1 and CDR2 are SGHDT and YYEEEE. The CDR3 extends over 17 amino acids. The V and J ends lost 2 bases and 2 bases, in that order; junction bases with no gene match: 11. Here the CDR3 DNA reads TGTGCCAGCAGCTTAGGGCTAGCGGGGCGTTCCACCTACGAGCAGTACTTC. Translated, it gives CASSLGLAGRSTYEQYF.

The chain recombines TRBV19 with TRBJ2-1, with D unclear. Germline CDR1 is LNHDA and CDR2 is SQIVND (reference sequence). The CDR3 consists of 17 residues. Trimming removed 0 bases from V and 7 bases from J, with 19 bases in between. CDR3 loop: CASSIDPIPAPTNEQFF. The CDR3 nucleotides are TGTGCCAGTAGTATAGATCCCATACCGGCCCCTACAAATGAGCAGTTCTTC.

V is TRBV7-9 and J is TRBJ2-3; D remains unclear. The V end lost 5 bases, the J end lost 2 bases, and 14 bases lay between the germline ends. This CDR3 has 15 amino acids. Germline V gives CDR1 SEHNR, CDR2 FQNEAQ (reference sequence). CDR3 in DNA: TGTGCCAGCAGCACTTATCAGCACTCCACAGATACGCAGTATTTT. Translated: CASSTYQHSTDTQYF.

V usage is TRBV6-5 and J usage is TRBJ2-4; 7 bases map to TRBD1. This CDR3 spans 14 amino acids. Germline V gene sequence: CDR1 MNHEY, CDR2 SVGAGI. V lost 6 bases to trimming and J lost 2 bases; unmatched junction nucleotides: 4. DNA for the CDR3: TGTGCCAGCAGCAGACAGGGACCCAAAAACATTCAGTACTTC. Amino acid sequence: CASSRQGPKNIQYF.

This clone was recorded once. This chain uses TRBV5-3 with TRBJ1-5; 10 bases are a match to TRBD1. TRBV5-3 is identified as an open reading frame with a role that is uncertain. J was trimmed by 2 bases and V by 4 bases; bases with no gene match: 12. CDR3 length: 18 amino acids. The DNA of the CDR3 is TGTGCCAGAAGCCCTGTCCCGGGACAGGGGATGGGCAATCAGCCCCAGCATTTT. This encodes CARSPVPGQGMGNQPQHF.